Listed below are T cell receptor beta chains from one sample, sequenced in a study of post-analysis software for immune sequencing data. TCRdb re-called the PCR reads through MiXCR, storing one row per CDR3 protein. The repertoire holds hundreds of thousands of distinct CDR3 sequences, with around 64% as singletons. The specimen sequenced was blood. The receptors were gathered from a girl aged 2-10 years with multiple sclerosis. The CDR3 runs from the conserved cysteine through the conserved F or W. Each record gives: CDR3 length, D gene, clone size, J gene, V gene, CDR3 protein, CDR3 DNA. The D gene is left open where the match is weak. Clone size is stated in some rows and not others, as once, few, many or a class when expanded.

length: 15
D: .
size: .
J: TRBJ2-1
V: TRBV5-5
CDR3: CASSLAKGSYNEQFF
DNA: TGTGCCAGCAGCTTGGCCAAAGGCTCCTACAATGAGCAGTTCTTC

length: 15
D: TRBD1
size: .
J: TRBJ2-1
V: TRBV4-1
CDR3: CASSPRDRGDNEQFF
DNA: TGCGCCAGCAGCCCCAGGGACAGGGGAGACAATGAGCAGTTCTTC

length: 12
D: .
size: few
J: TRBJ2-5
V: TRBV29-1
CDR3: CSVSASGETQYF
DNA: TGCAGCGTCTCGGCATCGGGGGAGACCCAGTACTTC

length: 13
D: .
size: .
J: TRBJ2-1
V: TRBV6-5
CDR3: CASSYLGGNEQFF
DNA: TGTGCCAGCAGTTACCTGGGAGGAAATGAGCAGTTCTTC

length: 17
D: TRBD2
size: .
J: TRBJ2-1
V: TRBV6-6
CDR3: CASSYSGGEGPYNEQFF
DNA: TGTGCCAGCAGTTACTCCGGGGGGGAGGGCCCGTACAATGAGCAGTTCTTC

length: 14
D: TRBD1
size: .
J: TRBJ1-2
V: TRBV7-9
CDR3: CASSPGHLQGSYTF
DNA: TGTGCCAGCAGCCCTGGCCACCTACAGGGGAGCTACACCTTC

length: 14
D: .
size: .
J: TRBJ2-2
V: TRBV5-1
CDR3: CASSLRGVTGELFF
DNA: TGCGCCAGCAGCTTAAGGGGAGTCACCGGGGAGCTGTTTTTT

length: 14
D: .
size: .
J: TRBJ1-5
V: TRBV7-2
CDR3: CASSPQGFNQPQHF
DNA: TGTGCCAGCAGCCCACAGGGTTTTAATCAGCCCCAGCATTTT

length: 15
D: .
size: .
J: TRBJ1-2
V: TRBV7-6
CDR3: CASSLNAGGAGGYTF
DNA: TGTGCCAGCAGCTTAAACGCGGGCGGGGCCGGTGGCTACACCTTC

length: 13
D: .
size: .
J: TRBJ2-7
V: TRBV27
CDR3: CASSPDPRYEQYF
DNA: TGTGCCAGCAGTCCGGACCCCAGATACGAGCAGTACTTC

length: 15
D: .
size: .
J: TRBJ2-7
V: TRBV20-1
CDR3: CSALNPRDAGYEQYF
DNA: TGCAGTGCTTTAAACCCACGGGACGCGGGCTACGAGCAGTACTTC

length: 16
D: TRBD2
size: few
J: TRBJ2-1
V: TRBV6-2/TRBV6-3
CDR3: CASSKPAGGSYNEQFF
DNA: TGTGCCAGCAGTAAACCTGCGGGGGGGTCCTACAATGAGCAGTTCTTC

length: 17
D: TRBD2
size: few
J: TRBJ2-3
V: TRBV20-1
CDR3: CSASLSGGAIVTDTQYF
DNA: TGCAGTGCTAGTCTAAGCGGGGGGGCGATTGTCACAGATACGCAGTATTTT

length: 13
D: .
size: .
J: TRBJ2-3
V: TRBV24-1
CDR3: CATSDKGTDTQYF
DNA: TGTGCCACCAGTGATAAGGGGACAGATACGCAGTATTTT

length: 14
D: TRBD1
size: .
J: TRBJ1-2
V: TRBV11-2
CDR3: CASSLGSDRDGYTF
DNA: TGTGCCAGCAGCTTAGGATCGGACAGGGATGGCTACACCTTC

length: 13
D: TRBD1
size: few
J: TRBJ1-2
V: TRBV27
CDR3: CASSAGTGIGYTF
DNA: TGTGCCAGCAGTGCCGGGACAGGGATTGGCTACACCTTC

length: 15
D: TRBD2
size: .
J: TRBJ2-1
V: TRBV20-1
CDR3: CSAEDSGRAYNEQFF
DNA: TGCAGTGCGGAAGATAGCGGGAGAGCGTACAATGAGCAGTTCTTC

length: 17
D: .
size: .
J: TRBJ1-5
V: TRBV20-1
CDR3: CSASGSDRSHSNQPQHF
DNA: TGCAGTGCTAGTGGGTCCGATCGGTCCCATAGCAATCAGCCCCAGCATTTT

length: 15
D: .
size: .
J: TRBJ2-3
V: TRBV9
CDR3: CASSVGGRYTDTQYF
DNA: TGTGCCAGTAGCGTAGGTGGCCGCTACACAGATACGCAGTATTTT

length: 15
D: TRBD1
size: .
J: TRBJ2-1
V: TRBV10-2
CDR3: CASSGGTGSYNEQFF
DNA: TGCGCCAGCAGTGGGGGGACAGGCTCCTACAATGAGCAGTTCTTC

length: 13
D: .
size: few
J: TRBJ2-2
V: TRBV7-2
CDR3: CASSLADTGELFF
DNA: TGTGCCAGCAGCTTAGCGGACACCGGGGAGCTGTTTTTT

length: 14
D: .
size: .
J: TRBJ1-6
V: TRBV5-1
CDR3: CASRPGTHNSPLHF
DNA: TGCGCCAGCAGGCCCGGGACCCATAATTCACCCCTCCACTTT

length: 15
D: .
size: .
J: TRBJ1-1
V: TRBV5-1
CDR3: CASSLGSPTNTEAFF
DNA: TGCGCCAGCAGCTTGGGTTCCCCCACGAACACTGAAGCTTTCTTT

length: 14
D: .
size: .
J: TRBJ2-3
V: TRBV20-1
CDR3: CSAGTTGFTDTQYF
DNA: TGCAGTGCTGGGACGACAGGATTTACAGATACGCAGTATTTT

length: 15
D: TRBD2
size: few
J: TRBJ2-7
V: TRBV2
CDR3: CASSEELAGADEQYF
DNA: TGTGCCAGCAGTGAAGAGTTAGCGGGAGCGGACGAGCAGTACTTC

length: 15
D: TRBD1
size: few
J: TRBJ2-3
V: TRBV5-1
CDR3: CASSLGTGSGDTQYF
DNA: TGCGCCAGCAGCTTGGGGACAGGGAGTGGCGATACGCAGTATTTT